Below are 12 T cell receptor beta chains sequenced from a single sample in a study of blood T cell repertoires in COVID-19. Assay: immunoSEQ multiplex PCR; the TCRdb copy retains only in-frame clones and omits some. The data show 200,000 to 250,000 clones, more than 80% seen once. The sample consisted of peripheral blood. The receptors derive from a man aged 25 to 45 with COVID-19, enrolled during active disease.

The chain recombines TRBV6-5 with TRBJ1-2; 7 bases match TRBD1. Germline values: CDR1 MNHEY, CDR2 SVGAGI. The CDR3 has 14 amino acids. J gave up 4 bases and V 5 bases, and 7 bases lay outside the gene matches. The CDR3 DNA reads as TGTGCCAGCAGTCCAGGGGACAGACTCTATGGCTACACCTTC. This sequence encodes CASSPGDRLYGYTF.

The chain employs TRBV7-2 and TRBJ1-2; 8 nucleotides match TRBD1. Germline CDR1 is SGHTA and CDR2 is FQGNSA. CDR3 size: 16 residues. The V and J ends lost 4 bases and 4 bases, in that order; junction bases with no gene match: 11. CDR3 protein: CASSSLGQGGGYGYTF. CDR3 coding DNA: TGTGCCAGCAGCTCTTTAGGACAGGGAGGGGGCTATGGCTACACCTTC.

The chain's CDR3 is CASSISFGEVYNEQFF. The CDR3 DNA follows: TGTGCCAGCAGCATATCCTTTGGGGAGGTCTACAATGAGCAGTTCTTC. V usage is TRBV14 and J usage is TRBJ2-1; a possible D gene is TRBD2 (6 bases). V lost 5 bases to trimming and J lost 3 bases, with 17 bases between them. CDR1 SGHDN and CDR2 FVKESK come from the germline V gene. The CDR3 has 16 residues.

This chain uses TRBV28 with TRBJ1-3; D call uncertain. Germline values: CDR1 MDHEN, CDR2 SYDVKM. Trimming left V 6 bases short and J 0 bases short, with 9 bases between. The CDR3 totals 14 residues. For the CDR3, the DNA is TGTGCCAGCAGCCCACACCACTCTGGAAACACCATATATTTT. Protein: CASSPHHSGNTIYF.

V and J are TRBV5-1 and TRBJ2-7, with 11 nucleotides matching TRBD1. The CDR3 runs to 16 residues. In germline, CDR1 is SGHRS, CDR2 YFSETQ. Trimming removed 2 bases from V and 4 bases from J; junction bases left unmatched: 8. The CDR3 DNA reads TGCGCCAGCAGCTTACTTGGACAGGGGGCATTATACGAGCAGTACTTC. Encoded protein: CASSLLGQGALYEQYF.

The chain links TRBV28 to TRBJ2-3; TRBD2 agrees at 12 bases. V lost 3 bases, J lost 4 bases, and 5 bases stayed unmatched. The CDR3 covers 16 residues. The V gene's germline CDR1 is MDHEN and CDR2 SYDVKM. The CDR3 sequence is CASSFGTSGFSDTQYF. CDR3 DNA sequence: TGTGCCAGCAGTTTCGGGACTAGCGGGTTCTCAGATACGCAGTATTTT.

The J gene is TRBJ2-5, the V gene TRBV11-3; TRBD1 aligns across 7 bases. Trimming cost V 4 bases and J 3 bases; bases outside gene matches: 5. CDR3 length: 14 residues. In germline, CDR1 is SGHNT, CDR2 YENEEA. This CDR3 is CASSSRDREETQYF. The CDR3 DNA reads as TGTGCCAGCAGCTCCCGGGACAGAGAAGAGACCCAGTACTTC.

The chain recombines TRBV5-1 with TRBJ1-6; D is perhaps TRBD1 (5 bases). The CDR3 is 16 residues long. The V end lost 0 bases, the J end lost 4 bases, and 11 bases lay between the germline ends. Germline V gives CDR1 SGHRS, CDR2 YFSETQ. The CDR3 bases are TGCGCCAGCAGCTTGGCCGGGGGGAAGTATAATTCACCCCTCCACTTT. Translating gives CASSLAGGKYNSPLHF.

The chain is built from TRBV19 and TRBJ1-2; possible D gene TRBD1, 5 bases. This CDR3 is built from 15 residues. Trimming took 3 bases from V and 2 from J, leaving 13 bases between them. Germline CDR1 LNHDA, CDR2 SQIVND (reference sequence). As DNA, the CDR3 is TGTGCCAGTAGTATCGGCTACAGGTCAAACTATGGCTACACCTTC. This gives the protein CASSIGYRSNYGYTF.

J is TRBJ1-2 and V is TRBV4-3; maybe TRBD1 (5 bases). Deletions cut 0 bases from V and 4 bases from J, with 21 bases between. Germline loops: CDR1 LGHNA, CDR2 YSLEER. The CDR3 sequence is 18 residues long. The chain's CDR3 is CASSQDALETGASYGYTF. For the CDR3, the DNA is TGCGCCAGCAGCCAAGATGCCCTTGAAACAGGAGCCAGCTATGGCTACACCTTC.

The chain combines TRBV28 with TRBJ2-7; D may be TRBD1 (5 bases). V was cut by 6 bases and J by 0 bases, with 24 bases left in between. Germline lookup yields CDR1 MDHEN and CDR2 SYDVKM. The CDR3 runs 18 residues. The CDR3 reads CASSESFSRTTLSYEQYF. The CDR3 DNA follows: TGTGCCAGCAGCGAATCATTTTCCCGGACAACCCTCTCCTACGAGCAGTACTTC.

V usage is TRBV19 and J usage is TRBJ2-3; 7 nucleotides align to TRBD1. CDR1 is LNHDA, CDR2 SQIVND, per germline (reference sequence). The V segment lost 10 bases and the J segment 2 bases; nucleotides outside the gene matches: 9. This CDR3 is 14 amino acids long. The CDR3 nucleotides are TGTGCCACCAAGCGACAGGGAGCCACAGATACGCAGTATTTT. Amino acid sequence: CATKRQGATDTQYF.